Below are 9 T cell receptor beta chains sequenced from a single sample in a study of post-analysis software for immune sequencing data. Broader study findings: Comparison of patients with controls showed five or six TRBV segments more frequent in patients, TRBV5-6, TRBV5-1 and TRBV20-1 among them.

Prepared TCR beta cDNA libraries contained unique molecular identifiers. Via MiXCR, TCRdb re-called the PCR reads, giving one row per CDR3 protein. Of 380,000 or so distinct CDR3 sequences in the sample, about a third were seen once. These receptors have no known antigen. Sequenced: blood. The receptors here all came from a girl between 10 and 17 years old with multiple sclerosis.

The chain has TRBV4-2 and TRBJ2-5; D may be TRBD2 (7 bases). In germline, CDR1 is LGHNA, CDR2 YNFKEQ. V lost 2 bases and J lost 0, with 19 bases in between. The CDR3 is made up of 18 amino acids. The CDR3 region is CASSQPGWGGGHQETQYF. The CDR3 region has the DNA TGTGCCAGCAGCCAACCTGGTTGGGGGGGGGGGCACCAAGAGACCCAGTACTTC.

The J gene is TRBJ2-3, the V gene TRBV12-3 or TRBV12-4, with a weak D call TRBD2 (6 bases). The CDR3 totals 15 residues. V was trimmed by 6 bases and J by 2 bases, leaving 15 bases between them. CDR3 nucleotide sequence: TGTGCCAGCAGCCCCGGGACTCTTCCCACAGATACGCAGTATTTT. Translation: CASSPGTLPTDTQYF.

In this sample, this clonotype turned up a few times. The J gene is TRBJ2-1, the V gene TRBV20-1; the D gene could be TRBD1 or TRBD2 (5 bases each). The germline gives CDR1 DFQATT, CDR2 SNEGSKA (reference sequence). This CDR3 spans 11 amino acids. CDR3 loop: CRGDDSNEQFF. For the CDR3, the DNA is TGCCGTGGGGACGACAGCAATGAGCAGTTCTTC.

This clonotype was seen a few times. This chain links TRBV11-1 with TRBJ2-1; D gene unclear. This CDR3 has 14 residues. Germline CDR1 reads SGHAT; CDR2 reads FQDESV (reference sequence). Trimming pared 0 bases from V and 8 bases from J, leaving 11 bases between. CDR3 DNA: TGTGCCAGCAGCTTAGCGAATAGGGTCGATGAGCAGTTCTTC. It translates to CASSLANRVDEQFF.

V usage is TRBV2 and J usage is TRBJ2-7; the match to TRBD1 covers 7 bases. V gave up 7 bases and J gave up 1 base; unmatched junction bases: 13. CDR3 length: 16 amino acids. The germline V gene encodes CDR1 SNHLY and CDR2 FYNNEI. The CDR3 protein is CASISLYRDSSYEQYF. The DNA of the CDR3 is TGTGCCAGCATCTCCTTATACCGGGACAGTTCCTACGAGCAGTACTTC.

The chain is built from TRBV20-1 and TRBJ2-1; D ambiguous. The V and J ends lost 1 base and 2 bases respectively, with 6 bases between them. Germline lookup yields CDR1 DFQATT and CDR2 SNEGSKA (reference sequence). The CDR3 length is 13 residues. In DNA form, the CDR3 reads TGCAGTGCTAGAGCTATAACCTACAATGAGCAGTTCTTC. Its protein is CSARAITYNEQFF.

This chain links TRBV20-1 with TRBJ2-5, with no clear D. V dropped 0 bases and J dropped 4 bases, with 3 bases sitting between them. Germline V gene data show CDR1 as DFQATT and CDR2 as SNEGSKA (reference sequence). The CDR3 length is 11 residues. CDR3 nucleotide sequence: TGCAGTGCTAGAGAAGTAGAGACCCAGTACTTC. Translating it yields CSAREVETQYF.

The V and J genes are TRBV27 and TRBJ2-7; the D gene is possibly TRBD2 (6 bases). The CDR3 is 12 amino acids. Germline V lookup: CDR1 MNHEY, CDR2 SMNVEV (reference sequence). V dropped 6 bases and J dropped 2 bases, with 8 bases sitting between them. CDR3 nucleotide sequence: TGTGCCAGCAGGGACTACGCCTACGAGCAGTACTTC. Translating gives CASRDYAYEQYF.

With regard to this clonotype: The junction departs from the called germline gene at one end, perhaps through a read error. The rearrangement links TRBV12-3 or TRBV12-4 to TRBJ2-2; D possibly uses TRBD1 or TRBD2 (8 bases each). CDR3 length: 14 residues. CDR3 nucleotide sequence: TGTGTCAGCGGGGGTCAGGGGGCAAACGGGGAGCTGTTTTTT. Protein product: CVSGGQGANGELFF.